This record covers a single TCR beta chain. Its antigen remains unidentified. Once RNA had been extracted, it was reverse transcribed into cDNA to act as the sequencing template. Some clones are missing from TCRdb's copy, which holds only in-frame ones; the method was immunoSEQ multiplex PCR. The table has around 300,000 clones, roughly 63% seen once. Germline values: CDR1 WSHSY, CDR2 SAAADI. The CDR3 spans 13 residues. Trimming removed 10 bases from V and 1 base from J, with 13 bases in between. Treatment of the sample: oral pan-JAK inhibitor, 5-10 mg twice daily. Samples from alopecia areata patients were lesional scalp punch biopsies and peripheral blood. Isolation of CD4+ and CD8+ T cells from PBMCs was achieved by sorting. The data are from a study of CD8+ T cells in alopecia areata. Background on the study: Among treated patients, oral tofacitinib was administered at 5 to 10 mg twice daily.

Study-wide results and limits: Lesional scalp displayed greater clonality than normal scalp, most notably in alopecia totalis/universalis.

This TCR was recovered from a human donor with alopecia areata. The chain joins TRBV10-2 to TRBJ1-1, with no clear D. Here the sequenced sample was CD4+ T cells sorted from blood, taken at roughly week 53, from a patient treated with tofacitinib. Here the CDR3 DNA reads TGCGCCACAATAGGCCAGACGAACACTGAAGCTTTCTTT. It yields the protein CATIGQTNTEAFF.